This T cell receptor (beta chain) was obtained from a study of T-cell memory formation after mild COVID-19. The germline V and J ends were trimmed by 6 bases and 7 bases, with 10 bases remaining between them. CDR3 size: 12 residues. TCRdb fed the 5' RACE reads into MiXCR, producing one record per CDR3 protein. The sample holds hundreds of thousands of distinct CDR3 sequences, approximately 27% seen once. V and J are TRBV12-3 or TRBV12-4 and TRBJ1-5; the D is unclear. Sequencing was done on a sample of PBMCs or a T cell subset sorted from them (not recorded which). The source is an adult woman who had mild COVID-19 (a few samples of this study predate the infection). Cell type and time point are not known. The CDR3 sequence is CASSLREQPQHF. The CDR3 region has the DNA TGTGCCAGCAGCCTCCGCGAGCAGCCCCAGCATTTT.